One and the same sample provided the 4 T cell receptor beta chains below, sequenced in a study of cytomegalovirus exposure and HLA in healthy donors. It was with 60 Vbeta and 13 Jbeta primers that the PCR ran. Data came from immunoSEQ multiplex PCR; TCRdb stores just in-frame clones and leaves some out. The table lists 25,000 to 30,000 clones. Sample: PBMCs. These receptors were collected from a man aged 25 to 40 in good health and CMV-seronegative.

DNA for the CDR3: TGTGCCAGCAGCCCTTCTAGCGGGCTCCAAGAGACCCAGTACTTC. It encodes CASSPSSGLQETQYF. This chain joins TRBV9 and TRBJ2-5, with 8 bases lining up with TRBD2. There are 15 residues in the CDR3. The trim removed 4 bases at V and 1 base at J, leaving 6 bases unmatched. In germline, CDR1 is SGDLS, CDR2 YYNGEE.

This chain joins TRBV28 and TRBJ2-2, with D tentatively TRBD1 (6 bases). Trimming shortened V by 2 bases and J by 8 bases, and 12 bases separated the two germline ends. The CDR3 contains 14 residues. Looked up from germline, CDR1 is MDHEN and CDR2 is SYDVKM. CDR3 coding DNA: TGTGCCAGCAGTTTAGGGGGCTCGGCGGGGGAGCTGTTTTTT. It encodes CASSLGGSAGELFF.

The chain has TRBV6-1 and TRBJ2-7, with D possibly matching TRBD1 (6 bases). Germline V gene sequence: CDR1 MNHNS, CDR2 SASEGT. This CDR3 contains 15 residues. Trimming stripped 0 bases from V and 4 bases from J, with 13 bases between. CDR3 coding DNA: TGTGCCAGCAGTGAAGCAAGGACAGCTCAGTACGAGCAGTACTTC. Translation gives CASSEARTAQYEQYF.

This chain links TRBV30 with TRBJ1-2, with TRBD1 as a possible D gene (5 bases). The CDR3 runs to 16 residues. Between the trimmed V and J ends, which lost 4 bases and 4 bases, there was a span of 22 bases. Germline V gene sequence: CDR1 GTSNPN, CDR2 SVGIG (reference sequence). The CDR3 nucleotides are TGTGCCTGGACTGGGGGGACGTTTAAGGGGCTCTATGGCTACACCTTC. As protein: CAWTGGTFKGLYGYTF. Full variable domain (outside the CDR3, taken from reference TRBV30 and TRBJ1-2): SQTIHQWPATLVQPVGSPLSLECTVEGTSNPNLYWYRQAAGRGLQLLFYSVGIGQISSEVPQNLSASRPQDRQFILSSKKLLLSDSGFYLCAWTGGTFKGLYGYTFGSGTRLTVV.